This TCR beta chain is drawn from a study of a mutant IDH1 vaccine in newly diagnosed glioma. In the study overall: Treated patients were roughly 62% male, roughly 38% female, mean age roughly 39 years. Former treatment meant radiotherapy, temozolomide, or both; the majority had gotten both. The study, taken as a whole, reports: With respect to changes in top peripheral T cell clonotypes, pseudoprogression seemed unrelated.

Details on this clone: The antigen is unknown.

Trimming removed 0 bases from V and 7 bases from J; junction bases left unmatched: 4. Germline V CDR1 and CDR2: SGHRS, YFSETQ. This CDR3 has 14 amino acids. Time point of the sample: baseline, week 1 (first vaccination visit). Treatment given: pre-vaccination baseline after standard-of-care therapy. New astrocytomas of WHO grade 3 or 4 that were IDH1-mutant and ATRX-lost were found in the donors. Only in-frame clones appear in the TCRdb table, and some are missing; sequencing was by immunoSEQ multiplex PCR. The table has around 33,000 clones, less than 90% seen once. The source material was PBMCs, sampled from a glioma patient treated with radiotherapy, temozolomide or both. The TCR sequence derives from a woman aged 40 to 55 with glioma. The chain uses TRBV5-1 and TRBJ1-2; 9 bases fit TRBD1. As DNA, the CDR3 is TGCGCCAGCAGCTTGGAGGGACAGGGTCTTGGCTACACCTTC. Amino acids: CASSLEGQGLGYTF.